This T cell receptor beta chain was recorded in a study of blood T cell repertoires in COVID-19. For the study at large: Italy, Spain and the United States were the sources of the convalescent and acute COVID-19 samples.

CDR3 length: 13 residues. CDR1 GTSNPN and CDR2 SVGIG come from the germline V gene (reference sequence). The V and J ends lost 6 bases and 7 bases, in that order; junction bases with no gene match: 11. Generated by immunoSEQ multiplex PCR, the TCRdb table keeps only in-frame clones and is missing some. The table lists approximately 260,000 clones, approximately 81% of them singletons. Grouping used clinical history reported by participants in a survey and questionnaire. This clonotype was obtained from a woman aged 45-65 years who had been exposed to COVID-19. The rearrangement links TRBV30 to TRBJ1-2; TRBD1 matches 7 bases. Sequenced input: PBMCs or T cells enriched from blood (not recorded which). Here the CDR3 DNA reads TGTGCCTGCAACCTACAGGGGCAGGGTGGCTACACCTTC. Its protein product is CACNLQGQGGYTF.